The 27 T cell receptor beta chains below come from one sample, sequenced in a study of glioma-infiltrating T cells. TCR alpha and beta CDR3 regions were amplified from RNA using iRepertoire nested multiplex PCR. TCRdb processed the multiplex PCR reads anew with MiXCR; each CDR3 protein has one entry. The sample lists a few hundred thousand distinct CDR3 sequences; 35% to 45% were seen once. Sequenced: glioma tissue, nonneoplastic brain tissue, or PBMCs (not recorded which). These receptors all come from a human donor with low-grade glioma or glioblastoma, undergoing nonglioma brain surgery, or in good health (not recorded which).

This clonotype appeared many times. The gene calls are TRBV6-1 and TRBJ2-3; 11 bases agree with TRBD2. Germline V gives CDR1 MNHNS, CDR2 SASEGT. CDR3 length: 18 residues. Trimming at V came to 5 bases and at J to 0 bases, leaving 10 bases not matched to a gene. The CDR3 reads CASSSTSGRGSSTDTQYF. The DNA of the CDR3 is TGTGCCAGCAGTTCTACTAGCGGGAGAGGCTCTAGCACAGATACGCAGTATTTT.

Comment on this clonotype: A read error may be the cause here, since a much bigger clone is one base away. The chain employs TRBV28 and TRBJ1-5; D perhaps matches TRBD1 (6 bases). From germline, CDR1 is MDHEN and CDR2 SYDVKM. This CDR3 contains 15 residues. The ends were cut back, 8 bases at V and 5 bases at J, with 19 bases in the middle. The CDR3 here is CASGEFRQDHQPQHF. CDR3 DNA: TGTGCCAGCGGAGAGTTCAGACAGGATCATCAGCCCCAGCATTTT.

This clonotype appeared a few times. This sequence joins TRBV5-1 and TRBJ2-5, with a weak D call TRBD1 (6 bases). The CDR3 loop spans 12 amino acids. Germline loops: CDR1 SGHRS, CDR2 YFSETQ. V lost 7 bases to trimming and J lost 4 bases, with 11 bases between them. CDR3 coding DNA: TGCGCCAGCTTTGAAGGGGGAGAGACCCAGTACTTC. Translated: CASFEGGETQYF.

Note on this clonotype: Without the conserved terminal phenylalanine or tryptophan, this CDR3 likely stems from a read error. The CDR3 DNA sequence: TGTGCCAGTGGGACCCGGACAGGGGGGAACACTGAAGCTTTCCTT. Protein: CASGTRTGGNTEAFL. This chain joins TRBV19 and TRBJ1-1; 10 bases align to TRBD1. J was trimmed by 1 base and V by 8 bases; bases with no gene match: 7. Looked up from germline, CDR1 is LNHDA and CDR2 is SQIVND (reference sequence). This CDR3 has 15 amino acids.

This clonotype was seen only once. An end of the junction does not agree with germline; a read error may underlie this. CDR3 in amino acids: CASSQSSGGLRNGQFF. The DNA of the CDR3 is TGTGCCAGCAGCCAATCCTCCGGAGGACTACGCAATGGGCAGTTCTTC. V and J are TRBV4-2 and TRBJ2-1, with a weak D call TRBD2 (6 bases). Germline assignment: CDR1 LGHNA and CDR2 YNFKEQ. The CDR3 is 16 amino acids.

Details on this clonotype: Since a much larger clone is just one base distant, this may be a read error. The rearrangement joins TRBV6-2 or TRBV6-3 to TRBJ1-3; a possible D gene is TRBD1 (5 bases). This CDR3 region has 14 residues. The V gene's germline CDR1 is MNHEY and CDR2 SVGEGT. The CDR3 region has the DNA TGTGCCAGCAGTTCCGGGGGATCCGGAAACACCGTATATTTT. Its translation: CASSSGGSGNTVYF.

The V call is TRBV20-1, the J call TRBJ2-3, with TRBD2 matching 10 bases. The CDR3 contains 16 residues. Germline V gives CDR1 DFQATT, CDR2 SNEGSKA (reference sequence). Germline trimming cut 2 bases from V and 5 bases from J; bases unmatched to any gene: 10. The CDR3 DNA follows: TGCAGTGCTAGACTCGCTAGCGGGAGTCCTGGAGATACGCAGTATTTT. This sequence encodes CSARLASGSPGDTQYF.

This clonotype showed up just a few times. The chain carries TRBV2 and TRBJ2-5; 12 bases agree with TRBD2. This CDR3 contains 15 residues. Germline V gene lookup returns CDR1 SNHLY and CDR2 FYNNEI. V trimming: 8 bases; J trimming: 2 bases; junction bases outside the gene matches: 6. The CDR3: CASSGTSGLQETQYF. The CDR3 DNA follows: TGTGCCAGCTCGGGGACTAGCGGGCTTCAAGAGACCCAGTACTTC.

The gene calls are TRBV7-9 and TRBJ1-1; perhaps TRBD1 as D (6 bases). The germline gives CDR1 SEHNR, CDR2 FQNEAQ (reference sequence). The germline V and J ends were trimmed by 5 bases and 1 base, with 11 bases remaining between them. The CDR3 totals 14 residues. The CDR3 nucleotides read TGTGCCAGCAGCGAGCAACAGGGGAACACTGAAGCTTTCTTT. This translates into CASSEQQGNTEAFF.

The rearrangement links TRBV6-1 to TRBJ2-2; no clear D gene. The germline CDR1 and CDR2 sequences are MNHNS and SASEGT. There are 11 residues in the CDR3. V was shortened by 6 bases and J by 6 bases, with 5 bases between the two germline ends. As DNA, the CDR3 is TGTGCCAGCAGAATGGCCGGGGAGCTGTTTTTT. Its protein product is CASRMAGELFF.

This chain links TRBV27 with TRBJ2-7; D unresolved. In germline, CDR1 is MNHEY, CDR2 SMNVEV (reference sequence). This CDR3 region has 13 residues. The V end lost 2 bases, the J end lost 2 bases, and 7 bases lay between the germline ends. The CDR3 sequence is CASSLGVTYEQYV. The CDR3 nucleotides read TGTGCCAGCAGTTTAGGCGTGACCTACGAGCAGTACGTC.

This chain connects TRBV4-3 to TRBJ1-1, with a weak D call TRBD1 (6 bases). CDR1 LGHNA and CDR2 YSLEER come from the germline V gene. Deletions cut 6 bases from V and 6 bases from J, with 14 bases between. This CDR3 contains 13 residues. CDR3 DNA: TGCGCCAGCAGAGAAACAGGGACCCCTGAAGCTTTCTTT. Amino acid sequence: CASRETGTPEAFF.

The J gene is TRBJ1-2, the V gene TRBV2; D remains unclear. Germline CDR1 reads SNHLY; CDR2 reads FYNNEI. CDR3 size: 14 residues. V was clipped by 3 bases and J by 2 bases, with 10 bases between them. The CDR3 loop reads CASSDRAVNYGYTF. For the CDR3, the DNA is TGTGCCAGCAGTGATCGGGCGGTCAACTATGGCTACACCTTC.

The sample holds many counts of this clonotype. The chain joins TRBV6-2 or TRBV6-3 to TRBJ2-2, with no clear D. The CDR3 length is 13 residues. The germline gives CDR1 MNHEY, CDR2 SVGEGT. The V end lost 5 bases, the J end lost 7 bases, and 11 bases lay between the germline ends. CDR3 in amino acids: CASSAGWFGELFF. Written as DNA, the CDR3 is TGTGCCAGCAGTGCCGGCTGGTTCGGGGAGCTGTTTTTT.

The CDR3 loop is CASSQGPLAATTDTQYF. The CDR3 nucleotides read TGCGCCAGCAGCCAAGGGCCCCTAGCGGCGACCACAGATACGCAGTATTTT. The chain employs TRBV4-3 and TRBJ2-3; 7 nucleotides agree with TRBD2. The CDR3 is made up of 17 amino acids. The junction had 9 bases not matched to a gene; V was cut back by 1 base and J by 2 bases. CDR1 and CDR2 from the germline V gene are LGHNA and YSLEER.

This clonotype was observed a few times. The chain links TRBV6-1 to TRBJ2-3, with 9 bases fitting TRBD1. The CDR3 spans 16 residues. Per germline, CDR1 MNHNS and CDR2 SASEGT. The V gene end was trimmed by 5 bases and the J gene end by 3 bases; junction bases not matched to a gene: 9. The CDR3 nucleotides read TGTGCCAGCAGTACCCCGGGACAGGGTTGGACAGATACGCAGTATTTT. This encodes CASSTPGQGWTDTQYF.

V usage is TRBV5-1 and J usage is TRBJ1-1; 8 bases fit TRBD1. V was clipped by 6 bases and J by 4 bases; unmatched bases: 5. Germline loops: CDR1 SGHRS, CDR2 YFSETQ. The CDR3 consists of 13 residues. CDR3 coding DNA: TGCGCCAGCATGACAGGGGTGAGCACTGAAGCTTTCTTT. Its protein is CASMTGVSTEAFF.

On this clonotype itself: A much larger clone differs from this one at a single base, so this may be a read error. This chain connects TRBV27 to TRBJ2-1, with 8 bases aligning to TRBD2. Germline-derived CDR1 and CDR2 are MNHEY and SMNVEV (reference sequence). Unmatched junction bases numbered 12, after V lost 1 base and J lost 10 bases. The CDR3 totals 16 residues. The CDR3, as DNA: TGTGCCAGCAGTTTATATAGTCTAGCGGGTGGTAGCGAGCAGTTCTTC. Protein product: CASSLYSLAGGSEQFF.

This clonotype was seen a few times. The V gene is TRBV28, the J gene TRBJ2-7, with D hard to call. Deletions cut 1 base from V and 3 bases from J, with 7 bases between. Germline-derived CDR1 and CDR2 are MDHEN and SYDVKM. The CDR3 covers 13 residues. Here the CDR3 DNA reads TGTGCCAGCAGTTTATTTGGTCACTACGAGCAGTACTTC. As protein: CASSLFGHYEQYF. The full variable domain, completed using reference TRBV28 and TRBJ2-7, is DVKVTQSSRYLVKRTGEKVFLECVQDMDHENMFWYRQDPGLGLRLIYFSYDVKMKEKGDIPEGYSVSREKKERFSLILESASTNQTSMYLCASSLFGHYEQYFGPGTRLTVT.

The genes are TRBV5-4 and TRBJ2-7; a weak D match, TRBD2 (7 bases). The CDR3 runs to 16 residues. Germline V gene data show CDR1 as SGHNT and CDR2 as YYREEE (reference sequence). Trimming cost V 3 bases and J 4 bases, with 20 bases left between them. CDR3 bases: TGTGCCAGCAGCTCGAAGAGGGGGGGGATGATTTACGAGCAGTACTTC. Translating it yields CASSSKRGGMIYEQYF.

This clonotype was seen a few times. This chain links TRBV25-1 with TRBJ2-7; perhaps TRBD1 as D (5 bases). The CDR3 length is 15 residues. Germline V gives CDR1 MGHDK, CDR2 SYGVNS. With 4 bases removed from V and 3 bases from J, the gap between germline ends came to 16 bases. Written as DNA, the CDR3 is TGTGCCAGCAGTGGACAAGGGGTTGGCCTCTACGAGCAGTACTTC. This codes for CASSGQGVGLYEQYF.

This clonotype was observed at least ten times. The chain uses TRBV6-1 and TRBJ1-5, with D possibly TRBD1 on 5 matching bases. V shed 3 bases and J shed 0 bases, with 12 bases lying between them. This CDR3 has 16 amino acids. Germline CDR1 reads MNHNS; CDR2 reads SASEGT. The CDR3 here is CASSEGHNYSNQPQHF. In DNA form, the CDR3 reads TGTGCCAGCAGTGAGGGGCACAACTATAGCAATCAGCCCCAGCATTTT.

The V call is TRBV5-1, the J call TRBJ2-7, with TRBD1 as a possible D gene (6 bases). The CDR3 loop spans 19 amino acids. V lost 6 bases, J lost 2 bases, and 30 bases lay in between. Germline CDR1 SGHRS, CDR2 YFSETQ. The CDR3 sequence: CASTFRPQGSGENTYEQYF. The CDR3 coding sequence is TGCGCCAGCACCTTCAGGCCTCAAGGTTCAGGGGAAAATACCTACGAGCAGTACTTC.

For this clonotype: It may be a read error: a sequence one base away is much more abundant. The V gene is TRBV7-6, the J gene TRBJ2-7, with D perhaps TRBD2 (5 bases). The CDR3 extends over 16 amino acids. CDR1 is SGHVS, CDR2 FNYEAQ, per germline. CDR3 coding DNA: TGTGCCAGCAGCTTATCCAAGCGGTCCAATCCCTACGTGCAGTACTTC. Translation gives CASSLSKRSNPYVQYF.

The CDR3 coding sequence is TGTGCCAGCAGTTACAAGGGGATGGGCTCTGGGGCCAACGTCCTGACTTTC. It encodes CASSYKGMGSGANVLTF. The chain employs TRBV6-6 and TRBJ2-6, with D tentatively TRBD1 (5 bases). With 2 bases removed from V and 0 bases from J, the gap between germline ends came to 11 bases. This CDR3 comprises 17 residues. Germline CDR1 and CDR2: MNHNY and SVGAGI (reference sequence).

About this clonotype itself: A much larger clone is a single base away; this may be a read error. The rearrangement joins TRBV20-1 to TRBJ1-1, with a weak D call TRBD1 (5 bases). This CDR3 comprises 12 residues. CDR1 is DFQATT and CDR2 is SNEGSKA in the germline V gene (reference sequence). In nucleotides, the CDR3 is TGCAGTGCTAGAGCAGGGCAAACTGAAGCTCTCTTT. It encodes CSARAGQTEALF.

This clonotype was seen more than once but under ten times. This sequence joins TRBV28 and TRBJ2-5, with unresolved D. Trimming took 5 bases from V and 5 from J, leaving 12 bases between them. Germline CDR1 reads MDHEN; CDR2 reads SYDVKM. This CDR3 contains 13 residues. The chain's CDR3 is CASSPRHRETQYF. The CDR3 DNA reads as TGTGCCAGCAGTCCAAGACACCGGGAGACCCAGTACTTC.